This T cell receptor (beta chain) was sequenced during a study of blood T cell repertoires in COVID-19. V shed 2 bases and J shed 1 base, with 11 bases lying between them. Germline CDR1 KGHSH, CDR2 LQKENI. The CDR3 consists of 15 residues. Only in-frame clones appear in the TCRdb table, and some are missing; sequencing was by immunoSEQ multiplex PCR. The sample includes around 200,000 clones, about 86% of them seen just once. The sample taken for sequencing was PBMCs or T cells enriched from blood (not recorded which). The sequence was obtained from a woman aged 25 to 39 who had been exposed to COVID-19. J is TRBJ1-1 and V is TRBV18; D unclear. The CDR3: CASSPTERANTEAFF. In DNA, the CDR3 is TGTGCCAGCTCACCAACGGAGCGGGCGAACACTGAAGCTTTCTTT.